This T cell receptor beta chain was recovered during a study of T cells in tuberculosis. Sorting used thawed, overnight-rested PBMC stained with anti-CD3, a viability dye and GMM-loaded CD1B tetramer. C32 glucose monomycolate from Rhodococcus equi was loaded onto the CD1B tetramers. Before cryopreservation, the sorted PBMC lost their CD14-expressing monocytes. The data were produced by immunoSEQ multiplex PCR, yet TCRdb's version contains in-frame clones alone and is incomplete. This table holds nearly 60,000 clones, roughly 87% found once. Sequenced: CD1b-GMM tetramer-negative cells sorted from PBMCs. The source of this sequence is an adult woman with latent tuberculosis.

The CDR3 bases are TGTGCCAGCAGCCCCACTTGGAAAGGAGGCGAGCAGTACTTC. Its protein product is CASSPTWKGGEQYF. This chain links TRBV11-2 with TRBJ2-7, with TRBD2 as a possible D gene (5 bases). Germline assignment: CDR1 SGHAT and CDR2 FQNNGV. The V and J ends lost 5 bases and 6 bases respectively, with 17 bases between them. The CDR3 spans 14 residues.